This T cell receptor (beta chain) was retrieved from a study of shared clonotypes between healthy human individuals. CD45RO-negative, CCR7-positively selected cells formed the naive CD8 fraction, excluding terminally differentiated effector memory CD45RA+ cells. Concerning this clone itself: Antigen specificity is unknown. The sample carries other DNA sequences with the same CDR3.

Authors' analysis steps: Filtering differed because ImmunoSEQ produced junction-only sequences that carried no quality scores. Repertoires were generated with immunoSEQ multiplex PCR, while TCRdb's copy carries only in-frame clones and drops some. V, J and clone size are those of that table, while D and trimming were read from the DNA. The sample includes 660,000 or so clones, approximately 96% seen only once; the top ten take around 0.1%. Study observations and caveats: The rarefaction results pointed to incomplete sorted-subset sequencing despite large depth. The sampled material consisted only of blood, and tissue repertoires are likely to differ.

CDR1 and CDR2 (germline): SGHDT, YYEEEE. This CDR3 contains 14 residues. The V and J ends lost 2 bases and 5 bases, in that order; junction bases with no gene match: 5. V is TRBV5-6 and J is TRBJ2-7; 9 bases map to TRBD1. This sequence originates from a woman in her twenties or thirties in good health. Specimen: naive CD8+ T cells sorted from blood. CDR3 residues: CASSFGTGLNEQYF. Here the CDR3 DNA reads TGTGCCAGCAGCTTCGGGACAGGGCTTAACGAGCAGTACTTC.